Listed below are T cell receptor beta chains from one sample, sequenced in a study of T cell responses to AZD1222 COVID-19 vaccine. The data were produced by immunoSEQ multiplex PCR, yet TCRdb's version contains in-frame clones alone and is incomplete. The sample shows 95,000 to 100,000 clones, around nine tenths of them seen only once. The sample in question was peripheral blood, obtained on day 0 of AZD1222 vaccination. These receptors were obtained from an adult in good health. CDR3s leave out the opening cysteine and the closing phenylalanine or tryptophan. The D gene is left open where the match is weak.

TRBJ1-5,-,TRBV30,AWGAVNQPQH
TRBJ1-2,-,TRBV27,ASSPWGRGYT
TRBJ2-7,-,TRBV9,ASSVEVGDGEQY
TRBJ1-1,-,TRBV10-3,AISDKGGGTEAF
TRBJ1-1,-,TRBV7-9,ASSLAPQDPNTEAF
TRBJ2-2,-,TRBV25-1,ASTTPGSTGELF
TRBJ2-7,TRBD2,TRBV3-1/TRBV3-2,ASSPSGLAGNEQY
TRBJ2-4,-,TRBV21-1,ASSKVVGLAGGRAKNIQY
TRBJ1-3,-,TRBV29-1,SVVVGISGNTIY
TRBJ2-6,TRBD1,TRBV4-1,ASSQVPLVVTGGFPGANVLT
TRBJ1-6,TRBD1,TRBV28,ASIGRRDSHNSPLH
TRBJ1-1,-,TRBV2,ASWYYTEAF
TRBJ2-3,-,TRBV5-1,ASSLKDTQY
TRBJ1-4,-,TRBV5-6,ASSLDGWTSGEKLF
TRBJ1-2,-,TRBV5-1,ASSLNFPDYGYT
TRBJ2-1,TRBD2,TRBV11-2,ASSLLDGGVGYEQF
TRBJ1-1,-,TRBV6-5,ASRRGKDTEAF
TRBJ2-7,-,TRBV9,ASSADTVEDEQY
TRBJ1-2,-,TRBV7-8,ASSLDHTSDYGYT
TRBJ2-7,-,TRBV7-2,ASLGRTTYEQY
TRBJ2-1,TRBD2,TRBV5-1,ASSFTSDDNEQF
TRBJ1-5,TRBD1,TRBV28,ASSLLGQGVSKAQH
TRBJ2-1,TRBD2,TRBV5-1,ASSAGLAYNEQF
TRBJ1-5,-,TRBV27,ASSLTAAGNQPQH
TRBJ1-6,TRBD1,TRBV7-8,ASSPRTGSDSPLH
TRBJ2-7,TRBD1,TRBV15,ATSTGSGQGALY